This entry concerns a single TCR beta chain. The antigen it recognizes is unknown. Base qualities were left out, and no much larger clone turns up one base away. As encoded in the germline V gene (reference sequence), CDR1 is SGHKS while CDR2 is YYEKEE. Including the terminal cysteine and phenylalanine, the CDR3 comprises 15 residues. Just CDR3 DNA is preserved here, 45 bases in frame from base 1. Cut back by 4 bases and 0 bases, the V and J ends lie 12 bases apart. These data come from a study of cytomegalovirus exposure and HLA in healthy donors (TCRdb year 2017). Regarding the study in general: According to an earlier analysis of 587 of the donors, about 170 million T cells yielded 90 million to 130 million unique TCR beta sequences and approximately 300 Gb of sequence data. The study profiled the T cell repertoires of 500 to 800 subjects by immunosequencing and related them to cytomegalovirus serostatus. Across some 400 genotyped donors of the cohort, an average of roughly 200,000 unique TCR beta nucleotide sequences per donor were sequenced, and 15% to 20% of those sequences were non-productive. Along with the approximately 650-subject first cohort, a separate validation cohort of over 90 different subjects was used. Typing coverage varied by locus: roughly 629-630 donors for A, B, C, DRB1 and DQB1; roughly 510 for DQA1; around 570 for DPA1; 450 to 480 for DPB1. Roughly 5 DR-DQ haplotypes were handled as single units for association and clustering, since linkage in the cohort was strong. In an earlier analysis of around 540 of the donors, high-throughput TCR beta sequencing was used to judge whether each TCR beta V gene segment behaved as functional or pseudogenic. Genome-wide SNP genotypes for about 65% of the roughly 700 donors were used in a later genetic analysis, which treated that subset as a discovery cohort. In the later analysis, no new phenotypic data were used to find candidate immune exposures; instead, reliance was placed on TCR beta sequences and their occurrence across donors. Donor age, sex, ethnicity and CMV serostatus were compiled together with the repertoire data. The study aimed to test whether signatures of past pathogen exposure could be identified by cataloging public T cell receptors. All discovery cohort repertoires had been generated on a single sequencing platform. HLA typing included class I and class II loci at four-digit resolution. The study combined high-throughput TCR immunosequencing, statistical association of individual TCRs with disease status, and machine learning to predict cytomegalovirus infection status. The genetic ancestry cluster associated with self-reported Caucasian donors included roughly 84% of the approximately 430 genotyped donors. A later analysis re-examined previously published TCR beta repertoires from around 670 donors and added high-resolution HLA genotyping to investigate patterns of TCR occurrence. An early release that covered some 630 HLA-typed donors contained approximately 300 gigabases of sequencing data and about 93 million unique TCR sequences.

Study-wide findings and limitations: Seventeen rarely observed V segments, including chromosome 9 orphons, were excluded from the earlier analysis of about 610 of the donors because counts were too low. In a later analysis, some 17,000 TCR beta sequences were associated with specific HLA alleles at a false discovery rate of 0.05. A further reported finding was that TCR beta sequences accurately predicted the HLA-A and HLA-B alleles for most subjects in the first cohort. Cytomegalovirus status was reported to be diagnosed by the classifier with high specificity and sensitivity in both the original and validation cohorts. Some IMGT-functional V segments, including TRBV6-2 and TRBV6-3, could not be distinguished by the 87-base-pair reads and were therefore excluded. According to a later analysis, TCR association rates differed among HLA loci, with DRB1 alleles showing the most associated TCRs and HLA-C alleles showing the fewest. According to a later analysis, parvovirus B19, influenza, CMV and Epstein-Barr virus appeared linked to several top co-occurrence clusters. The authors suggested that the approach could potentially be extended to other disease states and immunological phenotypes. A few of the identified cytomegalovirus-associated TCR beta chains were confirmed in vitro to be specific for cytomegalovirus antigens. A later genetic analysis reported fewer N-insertions in productive TCRs among donors in an Asian-associated ancestry cluster than the roughly 700-donor mean. Linkage disequilibrium might explain the correlated functional status among segregating V segments, but an unknown experimental factor could not be excluded. Across donors, most TCR sequences were observed very rarely, whereas some public TCRs were present in many individuals. Immune exposure information for the cohort was limited to CMV serostatus. Presence/absence analyses assumed roughly uniform sequencing depth across donors, an assumption that may not hold. This cohort had only TCR beta chains sequenced, and the lack of alpha or paired-chain data limited which features could be detected. A group of highly shared sequence variants was considered likely to be a technical artifact of the sequencing pipeline. A total of 164 TCR beta chains were listed by the study as associated with cytomegalovirus. Because HLA typing was unavailable for some donors at each locus, only the typed subset was used in association tests. An association between a missense DCLRE1C variant and V-gene and J-gene trimming of TCR beta chains was found in a later genetic analysis and replicated in an independent cohort. In a later analysis, HLA-associated TCR beta chains showed more clonal expansion and lower generation probabilities than non-associated chains that were equally common. In a later analysis, most CMV-associated TCR beta chains were found to appear HLA-restricted, with HLA associations seemingly driven largely by CMV exposure. When HLA alleles, especially DR and DQ, strongly co-occurred, TCR associations were difficult to assign to individual alleles. In an earlier analysis of some 540 of the donors, most TCR beta V segments appeared in productive rearrangements about 87% or about 30% of the time, broadly matching IMGT annotations.

In total, 630 or so healthy bone marrow donors made up the cohort. Cohort members were all nominally healthy when sampled, although unrecorded immune exposures were likely present. The donor was CMV seronegative and was included in the group of a few hundred seronegative cohort members. A peripheral blood sample was provided by each donor, and peripheral blood mononuclear cells were used for TCR beta sequencing. The Qiagen DNeasy Blood Extraction Kit was used to extract genomic DNA from the blood cell samples. Library construction relied on the immunoSEQ multiplex PCR assay. For the multiplex PCR, a mixture combining 60 forward primers for TCR Vbeta segments and 13 reverse primers for TCR Jbeta segments was used. Amplification of the CDR3 region of rearranged TCR beta genes was performed with a multiplex PCR assay on genomic DNA. Amplified TCR beta libraries were sequenced as 87-base-pair reads on the Illumina HiSeq System. On the authors' methods: Across the 670 or so repertoires, a later analysis counted roughly 84 million unique TCR beta chains, 9 million to 14 million of which were shared by at least two donors. Raw reads were error-corrected and collapsed into unique sequences by a nearest-neighbor algorithm in which closely related sequences were merged to remove PCR and sequencing errors. CDR3 sequences were aligned to IMGT reference sequences to assign V, D and J gene segments. For a sequence to be retained, at least a six-nucleotide match to both a V gene segment and a J gene segment was required. A rearrangement was called productive if the CDR3 had no stop codons and remained in frame with V and J, and every other rearrangement was called non-productive. CDR3 was defined according to IMGT convention as the region running from the second conserved V-encoded cysteine to the conserved J-encoded phenylalanine. Sequences without an unambiguous match to a single V gene segment were excluded from the earlier analysis of a few hundred of the donors. In an earlier analysis of around 600 of the donors, V segments were called functional above 56.7% productive rearrangements and were called segregating when the between-donor standard deviation exceeded 5%. A statistical classification framework was built for diagnosing cytomegalovirus status from the catalog of TCR beta chain sequences. A later analysis assigned V and J genes by comparing TCR nucleotide sequences with IMGT/GENE-DB human TR gene sequences. A later analysis assigned CDR3 sequences and most-parsimonious VDJ recombination scenarios with the TCRdist pipeline. In a later analysis, each TCR beta chain was defined by its CDR3 amino acid sequence together with its V-gene family, and reads lacking a unique V-gene family were excluded. To address suspected cross-contamination and a sequencing artifact, a later analysis removed under 600 highly shared, low-generation-probability nucleotide sequences. A later analysis calculated a clonal expansion index for each public chain from normalized within-repertoire ranks of inferred template counts. In a later analysis, generation probabilities were computed using a VDJ recombination model fitted to out-of-frame rearrangements, and the results were checked against IGoR. In a later analysis, TCR-TCR, TCR-HLA and TCR-CMV co-occurrence was scored with hypergeometric tests, and a repertoire-size bias correction was applied to TCR pairs. False discovery rates were estimated in a later analysis by permuting HLA or CMV assignments 20 times. A later analysis grouped co-occurring TCRs with DBSCAN, adding TCRdist sequence similarity when clustering within HLA-allele-positive subsets. Repertoires with fewer than 30,000 or more than 120,000 public chains were left out of co-occurrence clustering, as were a handful of repertoires with anomalous nucleotide sharing. As stored in TCRdb, this immuneACCESS dataset retains in-frame rearrangements with V and J assigned. A fraction of the clones does not appear; measured against another copy, unresolved V genes explain less than half of the discrepancy, and the remainder lacks a known reason. The V and J calls and clone size were taken over from that table, and D and trimming were inferred from the DNA. Counted in this sample were 200,000 to 250,000 clones; about 89% of them appeared once. The ten most abundant clones make up roughly 0.99% of the sample.

The specimen was PBMCs. The chain uses TRBV5-5 and TRBJ2-3, with a tentative D gene TRBD1 over 5 matching bases. The receptor comes from a young woman in good health and CMV-seronegative. The nucleotides are TGTGCCAGCAGCATTGGGGCCCGCAGCACAGATACGCAGTATTTT. Its coded protein is CASSIGARSTDTQYF.